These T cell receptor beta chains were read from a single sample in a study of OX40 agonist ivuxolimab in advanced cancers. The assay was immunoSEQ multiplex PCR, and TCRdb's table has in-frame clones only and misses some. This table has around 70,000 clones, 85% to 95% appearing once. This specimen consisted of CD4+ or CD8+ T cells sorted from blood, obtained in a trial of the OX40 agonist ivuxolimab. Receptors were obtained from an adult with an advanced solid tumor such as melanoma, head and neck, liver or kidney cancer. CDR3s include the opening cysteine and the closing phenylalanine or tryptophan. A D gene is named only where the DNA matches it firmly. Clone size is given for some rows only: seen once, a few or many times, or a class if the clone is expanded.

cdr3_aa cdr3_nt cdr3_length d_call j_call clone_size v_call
CSVLVSADSNQPQHF TGCAGCGTTCTTGTCTCAGCGGATAGCAATCAGCCCCAGCATTTT 15 NA TRBJ1-5 NA TRBV29-1
CATSTGEAFF TGTGCCACCTCGACAGGGGAAGCTTTCTTT 10 TRBD1 TRBJ1-1 once TRBV28
CASSLARERPSYEQYF TGTGCCAGCAGCTTAGCGCGTGAGCGGCCGTCCTACGAGCAGTACTTC 16 NA TRBJ2-7 NA TRBV7-8
CASSQDSMRDYSYNEQFF TGTGCCAGCAGCCAAGATTCTATGCGGGACTACTCCTACAATGAGCAGTTCTTC 18 TRBD2 TRBJ2-1 once TRBV4-2
CASSQDLWSKNTEAFF TGTGCCAGCAGCCAAGATCTTTGGTCGAAGAACACTGAAGCTTTCTTT 16 NA TRBJ1-1 NA TRBV4-2
CASSYFSSGRYEQYF TGTGCCAGCAGTTACTTTTCTAGCGGTCGCTACGAGCAGTACTTC 15 TRBD2 TRBJ2-7 NA TRBV6-5
CASSQDWTSGWTDTQYF TGCGCCAGCAGCCAAGATTGGACTAGCGGGTGGACAGATACGCAGTATTTT 17 TRBD2 TRBJ2-3 NA TRBV4-3
CASSQTGGGGTEAFF TGCGCCAGCAGCCAGACAGGGGGCGGGGGAACTGAAGCTTTCTTT 15 TRBD1 TRBJ1-1 NA TRBV5-1
CASSRGGTEAFF TGTGCCAGCAGCCGTGGGGGCACTGAAGCTTTCTTT 12 NA TRBJ1-1 NA TRBV5-6
CASALRGGTEAFF TGTGCCAGCGCTCTCCGGGGAGGGACTGAAGCTTTCTTT 13 NA TRBJ1-1 NA TRBV27
CASSVNSNQPQHF TGTGCCAGCAGCGTTAATAGCAATCAGCCCCAGCATTTT 13 NA TRBJ1-5 NA TRBV9
CASSFGQGGGYTF TGTGCCAGCAGCTTCGGTCAGGGAGGTGGCTACACCTTC 13 NA TRBJ1-2 NA TRBV13
CASSLRTGVATNEKLFF TGTGCCAGCAGCTTAAGGACAGGGGTTGCAACTAATGAAAAACTGTTTTTT 17 TRBD1 TRBJ1-4 NA TRBV13
CASSPGVGEQYF TGTGCCAGCAGCCCAGGGGTGGGCGAGCAGTACTTC 12 NA TRBJ2-7 NA TRBV14
CASSFSGRASYEQYF TGTGCCAGCAGTTTCAGCGGGAGGGCTTCCTACGAGCAGTACTTC 15 TRBD2 TRBJ2-7 once TRBV27
CASTTGAEAFF TGTGCCAGCACGACAGGGGCTGAAGCTTTCTTT 11 TRBD1 TRBJ1-1 NA TRBV19
CASSLVRDYPTGELFF TGCGCCAGCAGCTTGGTAAGGGACTACCCCACCGGGGAGCTGTTTTTT 16 TRBD2 TRBJ2-2 NA TRBV5-1
CASSQGTGVGTEAFF TGCGCCAGCAGCCAAGGGACAGGGGTCGGTACTGAAGCTTTCTTT 15 TRBD1 TRBJ1-1 NA TRBV4-1
CASSLYQGTYEQYF TGTGCCAGCAGCTTATATCAGGGGACCTACGAGCAGTACTTC 14 NA TRBJ2-7 NA TRBV7-8
CASSFMANEQFF TGTGCCAGCAGTTTCATGGCCAATGAGCAGTTCTTC 12 NA TRBJ2-1 NA TRBV27
CATRAGIHEQYF TGTGCCACCAGGGCAGGGATCCACGAGCAGTACTTC 12 NA TRBJ2-7 NA TRBV15
CASSDWGFKETQYF TGTGCCAGCAGTGATTGGGGCTTTAAAGAGACCCAGTACTTC 14 NA TRBJ2-5 NA TRBV25-1
CASSVGANTEAFF TGTGCCAGCAGCGTGGGGGCTAACACTGAAGCTTTCTTT 13 NA TRBJ1-1 NA TRBV9
CASGLIPPWGMNTEAFF TGTGCTAGTGGTTTGATCCCACCGTGGGGAATGAACACTGAAGCTTTCTTT 17 NA TRBJ1-1 NA TRBV12-5
CASSLVTPGQVDNNQPQHF TGTGCCAGCAGTCTAGTAACCCCGGGACAGGTCGATAACAATCAGCCCCAGCATTTT 19 TRBD1 TRBJ1-5 NA TRBV27
CASSSLDPAQFF TGTGCCAGCAGCTCTCTAGACCCCGCCCAGTTCTTC 12 NA TRBJ2-1 NA TRBV7-9
CASSQGPGQRGSEAFF TGTGCCAGCAGCCAAGGACCGGGACAGAGGGGGTCTGAAGCTTTCTTT 16 TRBD1 TRBJ1-1 NA TRBV13
CASRQGAIGNTIYF TGTGCCAGTAGACAGGGGGCTATTGGAAACACCATATATTTT 14 TRBD1 TRBJ1-3 NA TRBV19
CASSLFQGNTEAFF TGTGCCAGCAGTTTATTCCAGGGAAACACTGAAGCTTTCTTT 14 NA TRBJ1-1 NA TRBV27
CASRIMTGGRQPQHF TGTGCCAGTAGGATAATGACAGGGGGCCGGCAGCCCCAGCATTTT 15 TRBD1 TRBJ1-5 NA TRBV19
CASSQEWSAQRVGEKLFF TGCGCCAGCAGCCAAGAATGGTCTGCACAGAGGGTTGGAGAAAAACTGTTTTTT 18 NA TRBJ1-4 NA TRBV4-3
CAISEPRDYYGYTF TGTGCCATCAGTGAGCCCAGGGACTACTATGGCTACACCTTC 14 NA TRBJ1-2 once TRBV10-3
CSVEEGGDDREFF TGCAGCGTTGAAGAAGGAGGGGACGACAGGGAATTTTTT 13 TRBD1 TRBJ1-4 NA TRBV29-1
CASSLTRTGGAREQYF TGCGCCAGCAGCCTCACACGGACGGGGGGGGCGAGAGAGCAGTACTTC 16 TRBD2 TRBJ2-7 NA TRBV4-1
CASSSGGMNTEAFF TGTGCCAGCAGTTCTGGTGGTATGAACACTGAAGCTTTCTTT 14 NA TRBJ1-1 NA TRBV27
CASTPDQDFPYEQYF TGTGCCAGCACCCCGGACCAGGACTTCCCCTACGAGCAGTACTTC 15 NA TRBJ2-7 NA TRBV5-4